This T cell receptor (beta chain) was recovered during a study of blood T cell repertoires in COVID-19. CDR1 and CDR2 from the germline V gene are SQVTM and ANQGSEA. The CDR3 has 13 residues. Trimming stripped 1 base from V and 0 bases from J, with 7 bases between. Sequencing used immunoSEQ multiplex PCR; TCRdb keeps in-frame clones, though not all of them. The repertoire consists of some 91,000 clones, with roughly 72% occurring once and the leading ten covering about 6.4%. The sequence came from a man aged 70 or older with acute or convalescent COVID-19. Sequences were obtained from peripheral blood. The chain is built from TRBV29-1 and TRBJ2-7; D gene ambiguous. The CDR3 coding sequence is TGCAGCGTTGAAGGCAGGTTCTCCTACGAGCAGTACTTC. Translating it yields CSVEGRFSYEQYF.